This is a list of T cell receptor beta chains from one sample in a study of blood T cell repertoires in COVID-19. Profiling relied on immunoSEQ multiplex PCR, and the TCRdb table lists in-frame clones only, not all of them. The sample includes around 200,000 clones, around 84% of them seen just once. The sample comprised peripheral blood. The receptors here all came from a woman in her seventies with COVID-19, enrolled during active disease. Both conserved end residues are part of each CDR3. A D gene is named only where the DNA matches it firmly. Where a row states a size, it is once, few, many or the class of an expanded clone; other rows omit it.

size	V	J	D	CDR3	DNA
.	TRBV13	TRBJ2-5	TRBD2	CASTRLAGGPKVSETQYF	TGTGCCAGCACCCGACTAGCGGGAGGGCCTAAAGTAAGCGAGACCCAGTACTTC
once	TRBV5-1	TRBJ2-5	TRBD1	CASSAGTGQQETQYF	TGCGCCAGCAGCGCCGGGACAGGGCAACAAGAGACCCAGTACTTC
.	TRBV4-1	TRBJ2-5	.	CASSQDRGRQYF	TGCGCCAGCAGCCAAGATAGAGGGCGCCAGTACTTC
few	TRBV6-2/TRBV6-3	TRBJ1-5	.	CASSSINRINQPQHF	TGTGCCAGCAGTTCCATCAACAGGATTAATCAGCCCCAGCATTTT
.	TRBV7-8	TRBJ2-2	.	CASRMTANTGELFF	TGTGCCAGCAGGATGACAGCTAACACCGGGGAGCTGTTTTTT
.	TRBV5-6	TRBJ1-1	.	CASSLSGIEAFF	TGTGCCAGCAGCCTGTCCGGGATTGAAGCTTTCTTT
once	TRBV28	TRBJ2-5	.	CASSSTGLPPYF	TGTGCCAGCAGTTCAACAGGGCTCCCCCCTTACTTC
.	TRBV6-4	TRBJ1-1	.	CASSEGSYGGTEAFF	TGTGCCAGCAGTGAGGGATCCTATGGGGGGACTGAAGCTTTCTTT
.	TRBV20-1	TRBJ1-1	.	CSARAGREAFF	TGCAGTGCTAGAGCAGGCAGGGAAGCTTTCTTT
once	TRBV28	TRBJ2-3	TRBD1	CASSFLGQGGDTQYF	TGTGCCAGCAGTTTTTTGGGACAGGGAGGAGATACGCAGTATTTT
.	TRBV11-2	TRBJ2-7	TRBD2	CASSDLAGGYEQYF	TGTGCCAGCAGCGACCTAGCGGGAGGCTACGAGCAGTACTTC
few	TRBV19	TRBJ1-4	TRBD1	CASSSGQGTNEKLFF	TGTGCCAGTAGTTCCGGACAGGGGACTAATGAAAAACTGTTTTTT
.	TRBV6-5	TRBJ1-1	.	CASRYGRGTEAFF	TGTGCCAGCAGGTACGGACGGGGCACTGAAGCTTTCTTT
.	TRBV6-5	TRBJ1-2	.	CASSYLRTVYGYTF	TGTGCCAGCAGTTACTTACGGACAGTCTATGGCTACACCTTC
.	TRBV6-4	TRBJ2-1	TRBD2	CASSPDLAGGFNEQFF	TGTGCCAGCAGTCCAGATCTAGCGGGGGGTTTCAATGAGCAGTTCTTC